The rows below give T cell receptor beta chains drawn from one sample of a study of radiation and T cells in renal cell carcinoma. The table came from immunoSEQ multiplex PCR; TCRdb's copy has only in-frame clones and leaves some out. The table records tens of thousands of clones, 86% of them present only once. The material sequenced was blood, taken from a patient whose treatment included radiotherapy and nephrectomy. The source of these receptors is a woman in her fifties or sixties with renal cell carcinoma. CDR3s include the opening cysteine and the closing phenylalanine or tryptophan.

TRBV5-1,CASSLGTGGQETQYF
TRBV7-2,CASSPSQGAVTEAFF
TRBV28,CASSSRDGDLLEQYF
TRBV20-1,CSARSAYEQYF
TRBV18,CASSSAAGWYEQYF
TRBV10-3,CAIRKKGGGQDTQYF
TRBV5-1,CASSLGGHRETQYF
TRBV15,CATSRGQGSYEQYF
TRBV29-1,CSVVSNSYNEQFF
TRBV18,CASSPPSRGNTIYF
TRBV13,CASSLRHWEGASTGELFF
TRBV19,CASSQGLAGVNEQFF
TRBV7-9,CASSYGQGVSYNSPLHF
TRBV5-6,CASSLPPPGRHYGYTF
TRBV4-3,CASSQDAANEQYF
TRBV5-4,CASSLGGLNSNQPQHF
TRBV7-9,CASSFGRDRGRTGELFF
TRBV30,CAWSAVAYEQYF
TRBV27,CASSLENRADEQYF
TRBV5-4,CASSSGTLNTEAFF
TRBV19,CASTSGTVTQPQHF
TRBV6-1,CASSVSLWETQYF
TRBV18,CASSKGLGVQPQHF
TRBV7-6,CASSLFQHGVSINQPQHF
TRBV12-2,CASRSGQGRREEKLFF
TRBV19,CASSGILHDTGELFF
TRBV27,CASSLSGAGNTIYF
TRBV18,CASSPAGGRATNEKLFF
TRBV6-5,CASSSQGGASGYTF
TRBV6-5,CASSDPPSGGELFF
TRBV4-1,CASSQEVGANEQFF
TRBV28,CASRSSGLGYEQYF
TRBV7-9,CASSLTGWGGADTQYF
TRBV18,CASSPPDLGDTEAFF
TRBV14,CASSQNRALAYEQYF
TRBV7-9,CASSLGAGGYEQYF
TRBV5-1,CASSLAGTGTPKQFF
TRBV18,CASSPTLGEQYF
TRBV9,CASSADGGGVHEQYF
TRBV5-8,CASSLNRAYEQYF
TRBV28,CASSFTGWGKDSSAGTQYF
TRBV7-9,CASSYTGKQETQYF
TRBV5-8,CASSDGRTAGETQYF
TRBV4-1,CASSQAGTGGYEQYF
TRBV5-1,CASSLGPGGISGNTIYF
TRBV7-3,CASSLMQETQYF
TRBV21-1,CASSRGPRGDTQYF
TRBV28,CASSSTGRAGELFF
TRBV25-1,CASTPSGGGSGNTIYF
TRBV7-3,CASSLGARYEQYF
TRBV5-6,CASSLVGDPEQYF
TRBV2,CASSAGQSVSEAFF
TRBV6-4,CASSEASGGNNEQFF
TRBV18,CASSPTPGSYEQYF